A selection of T cell receptor beta chains follows, all from one sample in a study of human T cells and chemical hapten exposure. TCRdb called the RACE reads again in MiXCR, with one record for every CDR3 protein. The sample consists of fewer than 400,000 distinct CDR3 sequences, approximately 6.3% of them appearing once. The sequencing used whole blood, collected in connection with sensitization to the hapten diphenylcyclopropenone (DPC). Receptor source: a woman aged 18-30 years with alopecia areata. Some clones in this sample may be carry-over from other donors' samples. Both conserved end residues are part of each CDR3. D genes are given only for firm matches. Clone size is not always given. Where it is, it says once, few, many or a class for expanded clones.

d_gene	abundance	j_gene	v_gene	CDR3aa	CDR3nt
-	many	TRBJ1-4	TRBV20-1	CSASEETPAVGEKLFF	TGCAGTGCTTCGGAGGAGACACCCGCAGTCGGTGAAAAACTGTTTTTT
-	-	TRBJ1-3	TRBV7-2	CASSLVKGSGNTIYF	TGTGCCAGCAGCTTAGTGAAGGGCTCTGGAAACACCATATATTTT
-	many	TRBJ1-1	TRBV3-1	CASRGYTEAFF	TGTGCCAGCAGAGGGTACACTGAAGCTTTCTTT
-	-	TRBJ1-1	TRBV4-3	CASSQERRRAAFF	TGCGCCAGCAGCCAAGAAAGGAGACGTGCAGCTTTCTTT
-	few	TRBJ1-6	TRBV4-1	CASSQDGLEAGRNSPLHF	TGCGCCAGCAGCCAAGACGGGCTCGAAGCGGGTAGGAATTCACCCCTCCACTTT
TRBD1	few	TRBJ2-2	TRBV7-7	CASSQRRTGGTGELFF	TGTGCTAGCAGCCAACGTCGCACAGGGGGAACTGGGGAGCTGTTTTTT
TRBD1	few	TRBJ2-7	TRBV3-1	CASSHPGQGPEQYF	TGTGCCAGCAGCCACCCGGGACAGGGCCCCGAGCAGTACTTC
-	medium-sized	TRBJ1-3	TRBV12-3/TRBV12-4	CASSLRVESGNTIYF	TGTGCCAGCAGTTTAAGGGTAGAGAGTGGAAACACCATATATTTT
-	few	TRBJ1-1	TRBV5-1	CASSLEGGLNTEAFF	TGTGCCAGCAGCTTAGAGGGGGGACTGAACACTGAAGCTTTCTTT
-	-	TRBJ2-7	TRBV4-1	CASSQSSTGEAYEQYF	TGCGCCAGCAGCCAAAGTAGTACAGGGGAGGCCTACGAGCAGTACTTC
-	few	TRBJ1-2	TRBV12-3/TRBV12-4	CASTWDRLYGYTF	TGTGCCAGCACCTGGGACCGCCTCTATGGCTACACCTTC
TRBD2	few	TRBJ2-3	TRBV5-1	CASSSLAGDPTDTQYF	TGCGCCAGCAGCTCACTAGCGGGGGACCCCACAGATACGCAGTATTTT
-	many	TRBJ2-3	TRBV10-3	CAISERQLVTDTQYF	TGTGCCATCAGTGAGAGGCAGCTAGTAACAGATACGCAGTATTTT
TRBD2	many	TRBJ2-3	TRBV12-3/TRBV12-4	CASSSAGGFLGQYF	TGTGCCAGCAGTTCAGCGGGGGGATTTCTGGGGCAGTATTTT
-	many	TRBJ2-5	TRBV11-2	CASSSMLGETQYF	TGTGCCAGCAGCTCGATGTTGGGGGAGACCCAGTACTTC
TRBD1	many	TRBJ1-6	TRBV7-2	CASSLGGQGMHSPLHF	TGTGCCAGCAGCTTGGGGGGACAGGGGATGCATTCACCCCTCCACTTT
TRBD2	few	TRBJ2-3	TRBV12-3/TRBV12-4	CASSLSGTSPTDTQYF	TGTGCCAGCAGTTTATCCGGGACTAGCCCCACAGATACGCAGTATTTT
-	-	TRBJ1-2	TRBV6-2/TRBV6-3	CATFPGYNYGYTF	TGTGCCACCTTTCCAGGGTACAACTATGGCTACACCTTC
TRBD2	-	TRBJ2-7	TRBV19	CASGSGGYEQYF	TGTGCCAGTGGAAGCGGGGGTTACGAGCAGTACTTC
TRBD2	many	TRBJ2-7	TRBV7-2	CASSQAGPGQYF	TGTGCCAGCAGCCAAGCGGGGCCGGGGCAGTACTTC